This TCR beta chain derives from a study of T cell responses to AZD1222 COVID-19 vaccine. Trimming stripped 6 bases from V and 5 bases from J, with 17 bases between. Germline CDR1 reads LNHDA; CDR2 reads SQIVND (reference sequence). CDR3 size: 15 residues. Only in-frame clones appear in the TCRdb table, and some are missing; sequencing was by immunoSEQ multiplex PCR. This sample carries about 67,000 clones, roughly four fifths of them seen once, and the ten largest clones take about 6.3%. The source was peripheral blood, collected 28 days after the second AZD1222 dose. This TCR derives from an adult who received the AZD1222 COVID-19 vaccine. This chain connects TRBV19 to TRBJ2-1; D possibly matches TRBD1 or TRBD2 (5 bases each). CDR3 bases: TGTGCCAGTAGGACCGGGACCCACGCCAACAATGAGCAGTTCTTC. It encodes CASRTGTHANNEQFF. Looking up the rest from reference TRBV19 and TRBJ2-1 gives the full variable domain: DGGITQSPKYLFRKEGQNVTLSCEQNLNHDAMYWYRQDPGQGLRLIYYSQIVNDFQKGDIAEGYSVSREKKESFPLTVTSAQKNPTAFYLCASRTGTHANNEQFFGPGTRLTVL.